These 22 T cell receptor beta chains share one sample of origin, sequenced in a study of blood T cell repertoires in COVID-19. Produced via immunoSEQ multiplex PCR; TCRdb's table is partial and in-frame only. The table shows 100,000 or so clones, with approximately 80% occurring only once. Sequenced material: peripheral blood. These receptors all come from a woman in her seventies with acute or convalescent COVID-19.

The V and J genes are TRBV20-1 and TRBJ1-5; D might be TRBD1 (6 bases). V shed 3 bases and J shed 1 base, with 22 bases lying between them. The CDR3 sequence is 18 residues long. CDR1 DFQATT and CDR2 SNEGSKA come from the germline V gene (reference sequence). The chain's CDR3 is CSASAQGRTLRSNQPQHF. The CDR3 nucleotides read TGCAGTGCTAGTGCGCAGGGGCGGACGTTGAGGAGCAATCAGCCCCAGCATTTT.

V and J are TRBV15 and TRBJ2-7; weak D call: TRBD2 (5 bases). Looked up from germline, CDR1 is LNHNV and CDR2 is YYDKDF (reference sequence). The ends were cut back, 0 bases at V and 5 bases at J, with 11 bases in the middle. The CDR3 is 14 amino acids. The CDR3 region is CATSRDLGDHEQYF. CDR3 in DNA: TGTGCCACCAGCAGAGATTTGGGAGACCACGAGCAGTACTTC.

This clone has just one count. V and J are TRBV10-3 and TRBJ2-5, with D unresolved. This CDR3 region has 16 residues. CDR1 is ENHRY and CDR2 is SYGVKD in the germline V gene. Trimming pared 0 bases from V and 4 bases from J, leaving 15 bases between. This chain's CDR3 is CAISESTVLKRETQYF. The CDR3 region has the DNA TGTGCCATCAGTGAGTCGACTGTCCTCAAGAGAGAGACCCAGTACTTC.

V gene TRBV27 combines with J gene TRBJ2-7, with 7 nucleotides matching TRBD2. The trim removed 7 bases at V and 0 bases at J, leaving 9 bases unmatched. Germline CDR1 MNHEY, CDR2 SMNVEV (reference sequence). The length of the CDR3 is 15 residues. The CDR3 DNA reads TGTGCCAGCAAAGCGGCGGGAGCCCTCTCCTACGAGCAGTACTTC. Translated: CASKAAGALSYEQYF.

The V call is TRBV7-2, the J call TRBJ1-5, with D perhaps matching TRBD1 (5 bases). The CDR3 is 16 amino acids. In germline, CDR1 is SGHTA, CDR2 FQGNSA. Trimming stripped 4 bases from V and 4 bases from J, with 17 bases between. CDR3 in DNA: TGTGCCAGCAGCTCCCCGGCGGGGACTGATAATCAGCCCCAGCATTTT. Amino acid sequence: CASSSPAGTDNQPQHF.

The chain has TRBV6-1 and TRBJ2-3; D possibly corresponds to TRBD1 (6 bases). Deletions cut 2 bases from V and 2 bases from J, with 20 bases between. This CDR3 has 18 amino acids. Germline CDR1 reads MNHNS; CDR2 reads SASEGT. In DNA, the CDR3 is TGTGCCAGCAGTGAAAGTTGGGACACGAGACCAAACACAGATACGCAGTATTTT. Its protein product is CASSESWDTRPNTDTQYF.

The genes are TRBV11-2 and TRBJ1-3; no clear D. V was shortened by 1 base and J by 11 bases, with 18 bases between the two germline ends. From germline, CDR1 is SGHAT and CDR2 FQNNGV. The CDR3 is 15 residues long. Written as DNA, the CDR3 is TGTGCCAGCAGCTTAGGACGGTTCGCGGGAGACCCCATATATTTT. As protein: CASSLGRFAGDPIYF.

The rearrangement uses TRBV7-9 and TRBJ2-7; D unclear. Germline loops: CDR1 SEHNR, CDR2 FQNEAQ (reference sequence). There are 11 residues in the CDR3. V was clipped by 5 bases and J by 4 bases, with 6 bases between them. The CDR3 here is CASSISYEQYF. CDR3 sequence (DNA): TGTGCCAGCAGCATATCTTACGAGCAGTACTTC.

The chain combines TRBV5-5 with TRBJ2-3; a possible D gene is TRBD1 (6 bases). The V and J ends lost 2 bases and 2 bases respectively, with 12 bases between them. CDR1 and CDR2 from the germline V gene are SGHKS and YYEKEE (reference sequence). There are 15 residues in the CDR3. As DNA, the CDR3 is TGTGCCAGCAGCTTTCTTCGGACAGACACAGATACGCAGTATTTT. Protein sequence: CASSFLRTDTDTQYF.

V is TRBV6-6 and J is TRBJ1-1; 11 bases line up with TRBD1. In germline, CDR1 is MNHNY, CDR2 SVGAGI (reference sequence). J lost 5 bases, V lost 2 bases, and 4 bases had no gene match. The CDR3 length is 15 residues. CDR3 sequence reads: CASSYPGQGDTEAFF. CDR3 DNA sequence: TGTGCCAGCAGTTACCCGGGACAGGGGGATACTGAAGCTTTCTTT.

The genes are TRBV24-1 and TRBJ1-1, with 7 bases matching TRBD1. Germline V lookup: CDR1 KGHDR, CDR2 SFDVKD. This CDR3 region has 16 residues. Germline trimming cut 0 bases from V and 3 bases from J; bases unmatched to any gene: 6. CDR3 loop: CATSDLLRDSHTEAFF. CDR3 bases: TGTGCCACCAGTGATTTGCTAAGGGACAGTCACACTGAAGCTTTCTTT.

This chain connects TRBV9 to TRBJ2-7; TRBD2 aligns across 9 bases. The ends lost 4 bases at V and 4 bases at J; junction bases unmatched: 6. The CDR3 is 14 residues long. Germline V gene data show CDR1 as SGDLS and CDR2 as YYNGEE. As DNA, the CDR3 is TGTGCCAGCAGCCCCGGGACTAGCAATTACGAGCAGTACTTC. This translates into CASSPGTSNYEQYF.

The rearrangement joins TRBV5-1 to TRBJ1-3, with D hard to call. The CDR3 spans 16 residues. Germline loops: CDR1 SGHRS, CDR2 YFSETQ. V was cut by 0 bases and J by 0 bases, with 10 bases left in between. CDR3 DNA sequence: TGCGCCAGCAGCTTGGCCACGCGTCACTCTGGAAACACCATATATTTT. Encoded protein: CASSLATRHSGNTIYF. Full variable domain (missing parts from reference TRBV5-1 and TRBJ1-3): KAGVTQTPRYLIKTRGQQVTLSCSPISGHRSVSWYQQTPGQGLQFLFEYFSETQRNKGNFPGRFSGRQFSNSRSEMNVSTLELGDSALYLCASSLATRHSGNTIYFGEGSWLTVV.

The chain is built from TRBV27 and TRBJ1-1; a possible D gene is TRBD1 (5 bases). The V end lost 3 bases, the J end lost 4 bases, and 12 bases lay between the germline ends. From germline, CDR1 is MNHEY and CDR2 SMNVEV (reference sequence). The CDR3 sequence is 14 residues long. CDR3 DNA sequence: TGTGCCAGCAGTTTGGGGTGGGGGGGCACTGAAGCTTTCTTT. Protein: CASSLGWGGTEAFF.

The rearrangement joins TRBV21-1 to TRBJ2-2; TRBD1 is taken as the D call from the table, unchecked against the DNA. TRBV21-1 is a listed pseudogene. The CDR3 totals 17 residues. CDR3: CASSKAPPGHITGELFF. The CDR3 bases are TGTGCCAGCAGCAAAGCCCCCCCGGGACATATCACCGGGGAGCTGTTTTTT.

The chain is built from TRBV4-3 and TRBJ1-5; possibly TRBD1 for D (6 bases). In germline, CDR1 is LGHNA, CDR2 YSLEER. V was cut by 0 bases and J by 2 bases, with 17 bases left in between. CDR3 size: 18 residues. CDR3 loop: CASSQEWGRVAGNQPQHF. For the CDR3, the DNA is TGCGCCAGCAGCCAAGAGTGGGGGCGTGTGGCTGGCAATCAGCCCCAGCATTTT.

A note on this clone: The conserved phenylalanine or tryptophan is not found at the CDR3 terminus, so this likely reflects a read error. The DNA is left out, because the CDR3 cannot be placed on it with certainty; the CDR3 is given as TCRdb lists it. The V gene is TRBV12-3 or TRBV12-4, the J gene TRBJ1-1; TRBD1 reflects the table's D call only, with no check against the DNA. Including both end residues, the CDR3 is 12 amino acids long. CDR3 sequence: CASSRQGAAVLL.

CDR3 sequence reads: CASSLGGHHGYTF. DNA of the CDR3: TGTGCCAGCAGTTTAGGGGGACATCATGGCTACACCTTC. The V call is TRBV12-3 or TRBV12-4, the J call TRBJ1-2; D may be TRBD1 (6 bases). This CDR3 spans 13 amino acids. The ends were cut back, 1 base at V and 6 bases at J, with 9 bases in the middle.

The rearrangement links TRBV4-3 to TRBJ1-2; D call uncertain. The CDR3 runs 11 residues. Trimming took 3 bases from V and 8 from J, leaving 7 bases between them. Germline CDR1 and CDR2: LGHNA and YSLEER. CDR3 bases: TGCGCCAGCAGCCATGGACTGGGCTACACCTTC. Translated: CASSHGLGYTF.

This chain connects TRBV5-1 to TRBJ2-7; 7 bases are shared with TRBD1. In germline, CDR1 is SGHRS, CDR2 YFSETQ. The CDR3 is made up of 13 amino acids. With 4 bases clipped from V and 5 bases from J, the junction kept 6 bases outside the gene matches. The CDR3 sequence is CASSLTGSHEQYF. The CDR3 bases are TGCGCCAGCAGCCTGACAGGGTCCCACGAGCAGTACTTC.

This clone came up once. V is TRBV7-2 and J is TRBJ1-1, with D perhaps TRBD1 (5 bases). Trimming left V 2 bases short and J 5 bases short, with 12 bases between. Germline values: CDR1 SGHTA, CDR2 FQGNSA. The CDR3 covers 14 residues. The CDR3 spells CASSLSGGGTEAFF. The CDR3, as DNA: TGTGCCAGCAGCTTATCTGGGGGGGGAACTGAAGCTTTCTTT.

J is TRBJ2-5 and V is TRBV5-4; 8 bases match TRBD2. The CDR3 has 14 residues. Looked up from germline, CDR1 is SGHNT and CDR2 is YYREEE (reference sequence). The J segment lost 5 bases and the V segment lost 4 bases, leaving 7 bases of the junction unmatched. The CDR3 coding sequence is TGTGCCAGCAGCACCCGGACTAGCAGGGAGACCCAGTACTTC. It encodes CASSTRTSRETQYF.